Shown below are 18 T cell receptor beta chains from a single sample sequenced in a study of T cell repertoires in cytomegalovirus infection. TCRdb passed the reads through MiXCR, listing each CDR3 protein once. The table includes approximately 700,000 distinct CDR3 sequences, approximately 40% detected once. The sample was PBMCs. The origin of the receptors is a human donor in good health (CMV status not recorded). Some clones in this sample may be carry-over from other donors' samples.

V usage is TRBV20-1 and J usage is TRBJ2-7, with D unresolved. Trimming removed 1 base at V and 2 bases at J, with 9 bases between. The germline CDR1 and CDR2 sequences are DFQATT and SNEGSKA (reference sequence). CDR3 length: 13 residues. The CDR3 bases are TGCAGTGCTAGAGTCCGGGCCGCCTACGAGCAGTACTTC. Translation gives CSARVRAAYEQYF.

The chain employs TRBV20-1 and TRBJ2-7; 12 positions match TRBD1. V was clipped by 5 bases and J by 5 bases; unmatched bases: 10. There are 15 residues in the CDR3. Germline CDR1 and CDR2: DFQATT and SNEGSKA (reference sequence). The CDR3 region is CSADDRDRGLDEQYF. In DNA, the CDR3 is TGCAGTGCTGACGATAGGGACAGGGGGCTGGACGAGCAGTACTTC.

This chain uses TRBV29-1 with TRBJ2-7, with TRBD1 identical over 10 bases. The V gene end was trimmed by 7 bases and the J gene end by 2 bases; junction bases not matched to a gene: 8. Germline V lookup: CDR1 SQVTM, CDR2 ANQGSEA. There are 14 residues in the CDR3. The CDR3 coding sequence is TGCAGCGCCGTGGACAGGGGGTTACCCTACGAGCAGTACTTC. Its translation is CSAVDRGLPYEQYF.

This clonotype was observed a few times. The CDR3 sequence is CASSYSIRAAEQYF. As DNA, the CDR3 is TGTGCCAGCAGTTACTCGATCAGGGCTGCCGAGCAGTACTTC. J is TRBJ2-7 and V is TRBV6-2 or TRBV6-3; a possible D gene is TRBD1 (5 bases). The CDR3 extends over 14 amino acids. The V end lost 0 bases, the J end lost 6 bases, and 12 bases lay between the germline ends. Germline-derived CDR1 and CDR2 are MNHEY and SVGEGT.

The gene calls are TRBV7-8 and TRBJ2-4, with a tentative D call TRBD2 (5 bases). Trimming took off 1 base at V and 0 bases at J, with 16 bases between the two ends. The germline V gene encodes CDR1 SGHVS and CDR2 FQNEAQ. The CDR3 spans 18 residues. The CDR3 reads CASSLEASFDLAKNIQYF. In DNA form, the CDR3 reads TGTGCCAGCAGCTTAGAGGCTAGCTTTGACTTAGCCAAAAACATTCAGTACTTC.

This clonotype was recorded once. A much larger clone lies one base from this, so it may be a read error. The chain links TRBV5-8 to TRBJ2-2; D perhaps matches TRBD2 (6 bases). Germline-derived CDR1 and CDR2 are SGHTS and YDEGEE. The CDR3 has 12 residues. In DNA, the CDR3 is TGTGCCAGCAGCTTGGATGGCGGGGAGCGGTTTTTT. Amino acids: CASSLDGGERFF.

V gene TRBV24-1 combines with J gene TRBJ2-2; 9 nucleotides align to TRBD1. With 12 bases clipped from V and 4 bases from J, the junction kept 11 bases outside the gene matches. The germline V gene has CDR1 KGHDR and CDR2 SFDVKD. The CDR3 sequence is 15 residues long. CDR3 protein: CASQGDRDFTGELFF. DNA for the CDR3: TGTGCCTCCCAGGGGGACAGGGATTTCACCGGGGAGCTGTTTTTT.

With respect to this clonotype: This CDR3 is missing its conserved last phenylalanine or tryptophan, likely due to a read error. The chain links TRBV6-8 to TRBJ2-7, with TRBD2 matching over 10 bases. This CDR3 is 16 amino acids long. The germline V gene has CDR1 MNHGY and CDR2 SAAAGT. Trimming took 2 bases from V and 3 from J; bases not matched to a gene: 7. This chain's CDR3 is CASSYGSLAGDYEQYL. The CDR3 DNA is TGTGCCAGCAGTTACGGTTCCCTAGCGGGAGACTACGAGCAGTACTTA.

This clonotype has at least ten counts. The chain recombines TRBV28 with TRBJ2-3; 10 bases match TRBD2. The CDR3 runs 15 residues. Germline CDR1 reads MDHEN; CDR2 reads SYDVKM. The trim removed 3 bases at V and 6 bases at J, leaving 6 bases unmatched. The CDR3 is CASSFGLAGVDTQYF. Written as DNA, the CDR3 is TGTGCCAGCAGTTTCGGCCTAGCGGGAGTTGATACGCAGTATTTT.

This clonotype came up a few times. J is TRBJ1-2 and V is TRBV7-9; 12 nucleotides agree with TRBD1. Trimming took 6 bases from V and 3 from J; bases not matched to a gene: 8. This CDR3 contains 16 residues. CDR1 and CDR2 (germline): SEHNR, FQNEAQ (reference sequence). CDR3 in amino acids: CASRPGQGAIYYGYTF. The DNA for the CDR3 is TGTGCCAGCAGGCCGGGACAGGGGGCGATCTACTATGGCTACACCTTC.

The rearrangement joins TRBV11-2 to TRBJ2-3; a possible D gene is TRBD2 (6 bases). The CDR3 is made up of 15 amino acids. The V gene's germline CDR1 is SGHAT and CDR2 FQNNGV. Trimming removed 5 bases from V and 3 bases from J, with 15 bases in between. The CDR3: CASSPPFGGTDTQYF. The CDR3 nucleotides read TGTGCCAGCAGCCCACCCTTCGGGGGAACAGATACGCAGTATTTT. Looking up the rest from reference TRBV11-2 and TRBJ2-3 gives the full variable domain: EAGVAQSPRYKIIEKRQSVAFWCNPISGHATLYWYQQILGQGPKLLIQFQNNGVVDDSQLPKDRFSAERLKGVDSTLKIQPAKLEDSAVYLCASSPPFGGTDTQYFGPGTRLTVL.

The J gene is TRBJ1-6, the V gene TRBV12-3 or TRBV12-4; D is unresolved. Trimming removed 1 base at V and 9 bases at J, with 7 bases between. The CDR3 is 13 amino acids. The CDR3 DNA reads TGTGCCAGCAGTTTAGGTTTGAGTTCACCCCTCCACTTT. This sequence encodes CASSLGLSSPLHF.

The chain links TRBV20-1 to TRBJ2-1; 7 bases line up with TRBD2. Germline values: CDR1 DFQATT, CDR2 SNEGSKA (reference sequence). The CDR3 extends over 12 amino acids. V shed 6 bases and J 6 bases; nucleotides not matched to a gene: 5. The CDR3 DNA follows: TGCAGTGCCGGACTAGGTAGCAATGAGCAGTTCTTC. Its protein product is CSAGLGSNEQFF.

The chain is built from TRBV7-8 and TRBJ1-1; possible D gene TRBD1, 5 bases. V lost 1 base, J lost 13 bases, and 22 bases lay in between. The germline gives CDR1 SGHVS, CDR2 FQNEAQ. CDR3 length equals 15 residues. The CDR3 here is CASSLENFGGSDDFF. As DNA, the CDR3 is TGTGCCAGCAGCTTAGAAAATTTTGGGGGATCTGACGATTTCTTT.

V is TRBV5-6 and J is TRBJ2-7; 13 bases are a match to TRBD2. Germline trimming cut 3 bases from V and 3 bases from J; bases unmatched to any gene: 9. The CDR3 is 17 residues long. Germline CDR1 and CDR2: SGHDT and YYEEEE. The DNA for the CDR3 is TGTGCCAGCAGCTCCCTAGGACTAGCGGGAGATTACTACGAGCAGTACTTC. Translating gives CASSSLGLAGDYYEQYF.

The chain links TRBV6-1 to TRBJ2-5; maybe TRBD2 (5 bases). The CDR3 contains 15 residues. The germline V gene has CDR1 MNHNS and CDR2 SASEGT. V was trimmed by 3 bases and J by 5 bases, leaving 16 bases between them. CDR3 sequence reads: CASSDAGWVGETQYF. The DNA for the CDR3 is TGTGCCAGCAGTGACGCGGGCTGGGTGGGGGAGACCCAGTACTTC.

In this sample, this clonotype turned up a few times. This sequence joins TRBV7-9 and TRBJ1-2; 7 nucleotides match TRBD1. The CDR3 is 15 residues long. Germline loops: CDR1 SEHNR, CDR2 FQNEAQ (reference sequence). Losses at the gene ends were 5 bases for V and 1 base for J; bases not matched to a gene: 7. The CDR3 DNA follows: TGTGCCAGCAGCCGTTGGGACAGCAATAACTATGGCTACACCTTC. Amino acid sequence: CASSRWDSNNYGYTF.

This clonotype was recorded a few times. J is TRBJ2-3 and V is TRBV28; D is undetermined. This CDR3 spans 13 amino acids. Germline CDR1 reads MDHEN; CDR2 reads SYDVKM. The ends were cut back, 3 bases at V and 8 bases at J, with 12 bases in the middle. CDR3 amino acids: CASSLSSVGTQYF. The CDR3 nucleotides read TGTGCCAGCAGTTTGTCCTCCGTAGGTACGCAGTATTTT.